This is a list of T cell receptor beta chains from one sample in a study of CDR3 diversity in severe acne. TCRdb recomputed calls from the PCR reads with MiXCR, one row per CDR3 protein. Here the sample spans 89,000 or so distinct CDR3 sequences, 45% to 50% being singletons. Input material: blood. The receptor set was obtained from a male donor in good health, serving as a control. Each CDR3 is given with its conserved first and last residue. Fields, in order: D gene, V gene, J gene, clone size, CDR3 protein, CDR3 DNA. The D gene is left open where the match is weak. Size is stated for part of the rows, as once, few or many counts, or as a class when the clone is expanded.

D: .
V: TRBV20-1
J: TRBJ1-2
size: few
CDR3: CSAREKRWQRNGYTF
DNA: TGCAGTGCTAGAGAAAAGAGGTGGCAGAGAAATGGCTACACCTTC

D: .
V: TRBV2
J: TRBJ2-7
size: .
CDR3: CASSGALPSF
DNA: TGTGCCAGCAGTGGGGCACTACCTTCCTTC

D: TRBD1
V: TRBV27
J: TRBJ1-6
size: .
CDR3: CASSQQGLGSPLHF
DNA: TGTGCCAGCAGTCAACAGGGGTTGGGGTCACCCCTCCACTTT

D: TRBD2
V: TRBV3-1
J: TRBJ2-5
size: .
CDR3: CASSPGTSGGETQYF
DNA: TGTGCCAGCAGCCCTGGGACTAGCGGGGGTGAGACCCAGTACTTC

D: .
V: TRBV28
J: TRBJ2-1
size: many
CDR3: CASSLELGSNEQFF
DNA: TGTGCCAGCAGCTTAGAGCTCGGGAGCAATGAGCAGTTCTTC

D: TRBD1
V: TRBV20-1
J: TRBJ2-1
size: .
CDR3: CSAPRQGAFRGFF
DNA: TGCAGTGCGCCGCGACAGGGGGCGTTCAGGGGGTTCTTC

D: .
V: TRBV25-1
J: TRBJ2-3
size: .
CDR3: CASSDPPGESTDTQYF
DNA: TGTGCCAGCAGTGACCCCCCCGGGGAGAGCACAGATACGCAGTATTTT

D: TRBD1
V: TRBV5-6
J: TRBJ1-5
size: few
CDR3: CASSLGQDGQPQHF
DNA: TGTGCCAGCAGCTTAGGACAGGATGGTCAGCCCCAGCATTTT

D: .
V: TRBV27
J: TRBJ1-1
size: .
CDR3: CASTGTVNTEAFF
DNA: TGTGCCAGCACCGGCACAGTGAACACTGAAGCTTTCTTT

D: .
V: TRBV10-1
J: TRBJ2-2
size: .
CDR3: CASSREWANTGELFF
DNA: TGCGCCAGCAGCCGGGAGTGGGCGAACACCGGGGAGCTGTTTTTT

D: TRBD1
V: TRBV19
J: TRBJ2-3
size: many
CDR3: CASSGGRTDTQYF
DNA: TGTGCCAGTTCAGGGGGACGGACAGATACGCAGTATTTT

D: TRBD1
V: TRBV11-2
J: TRBJ2-7
size: many
CDR3: CASSLVMPGQGGFYEQYF
DNA: TGTGCCAGCAGCTTAGTAATGCCGGGACAGGGGGGTTTCTACGAGCAGTACTTC

D: .
V: TRBV12-3/TRBV12-4
J: TRBJ2-3
size: few
CDR3: CASSPGQIREYF
DNA: TGTGCCAGCAGCCCTGGGCAGATCAGAGAGTATTTT

D: .
V: TRBV2
J: TRBJ1-4
size: few
CDR3: CASSYRALNEKLFF
DNA: TGTGCCAGCAGTTACAGGGCCCTTAATGAAAAACTGTTTTTT

D: TRBD1
V: TRBV9
J: TRBJ2-6
size: .
CDR3: CASRRQGAAGANVLTF
DNA: TGTGCCAGCAGGCGACAGGGGGCGGCTGGGGCCAACGTCCTGACTTTC

D: .
V: TRBV10-2
J: TRBJ2-7
size: medium-sized
CDR3: CASAGQPIAEQYF
DNA: TGCGCCAGCGCGGGGCAGCCGATTGCCGAGCAGTACTTC

D: .
V: TRBV25-1
J: TRBJ2-3
size: .
CDR3: CASSPGTGSTDTQYF
DNA: TGTGCCAGCAGTCCCGGGACCGGGAGCACAGATACGCAGTATTTT

D: TRBD2
V: TRBV29-1
J: TRBJ2-7
size: .
CDR3: CSVTSGIAPPCSYEQYF
DNA: TGCAGCGTCACCAGCGGGATTGCACCTCCGTGCTCCTACGAGCAGTACTTC

D: TRBD2
V: TRBV27
J: TRBJ2-7
size: .
CDR3: CASSFVASGRVNEQYF
DNA: TGTGCCAGCAGTTTTGTTGCTAGCGGGAGAGTTAACGAGCAGTACTTC

D: .
V: TRBV10-3
J: TRBJ2-7
size: .
CDR3: CAIRIGESSYEQYF
DNA: TGTGCCATCAGGATCGGCGAGAGCTCCTACGAGCAGTACTTC

D: .
V: TRBV2
J: TRBJ1-5
size: .
CDR3: CASSDGGNQPQHF
DNA: TGTGCCAGCAGTGATGGGGGCAATCAGCCCCAGCATTTT

D: .
V: TRBV6-5
J: TRBJ2-1
size: many
CDR3: CASTTAGLDVREQFF
DNA: TGTGCCAGCACCACGGCGGGACTGGACGTAAGAGAGCAGTTCTTC

D: TRBD1
V: TRBV15
J: TRBJ2-7
size: few
CDR3: CATSGGPGGSYEQYF
DNA: TGTGCCACCTCAGGGGGCCCAGGTGGGTCCTACGAGCAGTACTTC